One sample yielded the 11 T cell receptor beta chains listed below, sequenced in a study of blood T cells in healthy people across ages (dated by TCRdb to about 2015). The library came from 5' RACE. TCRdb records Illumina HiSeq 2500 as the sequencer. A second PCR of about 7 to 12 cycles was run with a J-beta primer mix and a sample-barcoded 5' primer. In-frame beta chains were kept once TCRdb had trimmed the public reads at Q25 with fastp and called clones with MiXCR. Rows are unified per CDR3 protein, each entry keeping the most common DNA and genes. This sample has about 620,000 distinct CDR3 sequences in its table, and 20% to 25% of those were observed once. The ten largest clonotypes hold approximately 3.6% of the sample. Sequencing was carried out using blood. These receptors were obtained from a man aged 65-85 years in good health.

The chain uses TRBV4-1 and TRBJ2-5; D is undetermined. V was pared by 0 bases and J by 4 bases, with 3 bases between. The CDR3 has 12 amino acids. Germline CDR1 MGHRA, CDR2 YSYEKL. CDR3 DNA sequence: TGCGCCAGCAGCCAAGAGCCAGAGACCCAGTACTTC. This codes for CASSQEPETQYF.

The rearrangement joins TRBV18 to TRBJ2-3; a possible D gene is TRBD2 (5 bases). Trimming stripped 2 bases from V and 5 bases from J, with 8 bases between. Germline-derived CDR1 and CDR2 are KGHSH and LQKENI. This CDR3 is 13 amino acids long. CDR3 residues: CASSPERLDTQYF. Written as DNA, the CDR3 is TGTGCCAGCTCACCAGAGCGGCTAGATACGCAGTATTTT.

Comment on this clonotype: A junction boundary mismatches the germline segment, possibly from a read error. The CDR3 loop is CASSQDGGNAEAFF. In nucleotides, the CDR3 is TGTGCCAGCAGCCAAGATGGGGGGAACGCTGAAGCTTTCTTT. The chain links TRBV3-1 to TRBJ1-1; tentative D call: TRBD1 (5 bases). The CDR3 is made up of 14 amino acids. Germline lookup yields CDR1 LGHDT and CDR2 YNNKEL (reference sequence).

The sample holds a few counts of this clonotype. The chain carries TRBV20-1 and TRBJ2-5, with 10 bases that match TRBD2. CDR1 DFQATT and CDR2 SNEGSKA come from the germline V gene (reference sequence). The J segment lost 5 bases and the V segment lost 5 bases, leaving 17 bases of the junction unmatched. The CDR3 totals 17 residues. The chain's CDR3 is CSASRSPAGGTAETQYF. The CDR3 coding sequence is TGCAGTGCTTCCCGATCTCCAGCGGGAGGGACGGCGGAGACCCAGTACTTC.

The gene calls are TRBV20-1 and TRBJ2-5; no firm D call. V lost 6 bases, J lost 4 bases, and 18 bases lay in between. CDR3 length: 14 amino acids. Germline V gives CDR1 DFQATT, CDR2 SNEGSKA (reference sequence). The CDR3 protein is CSADLVRRVETQYF. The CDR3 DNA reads TGCAGTGCAGATCTGGTACGACGGGTAGAGACCCAGTACTTC.

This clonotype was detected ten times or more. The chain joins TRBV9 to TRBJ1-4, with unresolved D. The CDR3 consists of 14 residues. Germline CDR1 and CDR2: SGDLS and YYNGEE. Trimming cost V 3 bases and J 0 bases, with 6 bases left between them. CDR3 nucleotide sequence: TGTGCCAGCAGCGGACAAGCAACTAATGAAAAACTGTTTTTT. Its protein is CASSGQATNEKLFF.

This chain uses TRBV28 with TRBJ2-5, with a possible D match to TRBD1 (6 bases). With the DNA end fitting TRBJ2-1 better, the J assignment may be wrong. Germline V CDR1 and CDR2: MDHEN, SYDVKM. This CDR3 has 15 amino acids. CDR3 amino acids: CASLSPGQHYNEQFF. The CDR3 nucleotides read TGTGCCAGCCTAAGTCCGGGACAACATTACAATGAGCAGTTCTTC.

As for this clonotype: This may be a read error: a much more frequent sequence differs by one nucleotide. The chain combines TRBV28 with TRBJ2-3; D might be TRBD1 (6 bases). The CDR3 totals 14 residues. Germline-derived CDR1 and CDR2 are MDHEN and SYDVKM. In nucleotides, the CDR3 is TGTGGCAGCAGCTCACAGGGCAGGACAGATACGCAGTATTTT. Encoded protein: CGSSSQGRTDTQYF.

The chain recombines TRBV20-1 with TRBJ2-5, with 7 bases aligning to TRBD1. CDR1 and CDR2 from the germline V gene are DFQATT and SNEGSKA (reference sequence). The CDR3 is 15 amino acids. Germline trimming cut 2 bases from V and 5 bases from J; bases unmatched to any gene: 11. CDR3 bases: TGCAGTGCTAGATGGGCCCAGGGGGAGTGGGAGACCCAGTACTTC. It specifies CSARWAQGEWETQYF.

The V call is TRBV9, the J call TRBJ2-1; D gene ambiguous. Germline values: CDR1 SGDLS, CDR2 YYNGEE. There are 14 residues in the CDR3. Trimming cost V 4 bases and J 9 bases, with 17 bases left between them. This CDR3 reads CASSTQIRSAEQFF. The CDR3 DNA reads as TGTGCCAGCAGCACCCAGATCAGATCGGCTGAGCAGTTCTTC.

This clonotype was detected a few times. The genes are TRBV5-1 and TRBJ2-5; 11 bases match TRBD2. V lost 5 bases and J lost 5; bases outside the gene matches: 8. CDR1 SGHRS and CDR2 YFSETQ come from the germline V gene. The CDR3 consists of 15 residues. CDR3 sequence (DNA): TGCGCCAGCAGTACTACTAGCGGGAGTTTGGAGACCCAGTACTTC. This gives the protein CASSTTSGSLETQYF.